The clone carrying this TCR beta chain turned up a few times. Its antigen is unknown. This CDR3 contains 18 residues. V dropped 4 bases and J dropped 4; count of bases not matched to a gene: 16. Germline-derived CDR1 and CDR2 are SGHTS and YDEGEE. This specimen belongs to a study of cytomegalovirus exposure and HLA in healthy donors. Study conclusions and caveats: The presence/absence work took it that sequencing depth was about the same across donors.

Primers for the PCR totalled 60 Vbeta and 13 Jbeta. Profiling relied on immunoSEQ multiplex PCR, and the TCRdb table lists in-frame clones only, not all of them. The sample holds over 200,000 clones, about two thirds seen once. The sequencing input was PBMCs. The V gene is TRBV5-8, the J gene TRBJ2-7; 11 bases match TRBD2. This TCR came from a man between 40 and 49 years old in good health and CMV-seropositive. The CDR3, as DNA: TGTGCCAGCAGCACACCTTCGCTTCGACTAGCGGGACCTTACGAGCAGTACTTC. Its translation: CASSTPSLRLAGPYEQYF.